The T cell receptor (beta chain) described here comes from a study of molecular identifiers for immune sequencing clone quantification (dated by TCRdb to between 2018 and 2020). As for the study more broadly: For a replicate experiment, the RNA from either roughly 18,000 or 92,000 naive CD8 T cells was divided into five aliquots, and four of those aliquots went on to sequencing. This methods study used CD8 T cells to benchmark TCR RNA copy counting and molecular-identifier clustering-based TCR repertoire sequencing (MIDCIRS). What the authors observed across the whole study: Highly expanded clone sizes could be underestimated if identical TCR molecules share a barcode. In CMV-specific effector cells, clones with more than 20 RNA copies accounted for over 99% of molecules, whereas in naive cells such clones accounted for under 1%. Spiked-in Jurkat TCR RNA (about ten copies' worth), which is not part of the donor repertoire, was contained in the naive libraries. Modeling gave around 3 recovered TCR RNA copies per cell versus around 10 by digital PCR, implying approximately 30% capture efficiency. Spiked-in Jurkat TCR RNA equivalent to a single cell was reported to be detectable even among approximately 900,000 naive CD8 T cells. Without barcode sub-clustering, chimeric consensus sequences inflated TCR diversity; chimeras reached as high as 47%.

Libraries were constructed by PCR. The sample was run on a NextSeq 500. Bulk TCR libraries were prepared as previously described, using TCR primers listed in Table S5. The Qiagen AllPrep DNA/RNA kit was used to purify total RNA. Before analysis, reads from multiple sequencing runs of one library were combined. As for the original processing: Only reads with exact TCR constant sequence were kept, trimmed to 150 nt, and grouped by their 12-nt molecular barcodes. Reads inside each barcode group were sub-clustered using a 15% Levenshtein threshold, and a quality-weighted consensus sequence was constructed for each RNA molecule. Non-functional sequences were filtered out, along with any lower-count sequence sitting one edit away from another sequence. Based on fitting two negative binomial distributions, any barcode sub-cluster with under 20% of the maximum read count was discarded. TCRdb reanalyzed the raw reads on its own, using fastp at Q25 for trimming and MiXCR for clone calling, and kept in-frame beta chains. Rows with one shared CDR3 protein collapse into an entry with the most common genes and DNA. The V and J calls reflect TCRdb's pipeline rather than the authors' work. The sample table contains a few hundred thousand distinct CDR3 sequences; only one count was recorded for around 23% of them. The ten top clones hold approximately 0.8% of the sample.

Reading the germline V gene gives CDR1 SNHLY and CDR2 FYNNEI. At the junction V is shortened by 6 bases and J by 1 base, with 15 bases in between. Reading from cysteine to phenylalanine, the CDR3 counts 15 amino acids. Of all the DNA, just the CDR3 is kept, 45 bases in frame from base 1. As regards this clonotype: Its binding antigen is unknown. Base qualities are not recorded, but no much larger clone differs from it by a single base.

Libraries of naive CD8 T cells were built from approximately 20,000 to 1,000,000 sorted cells, with 10%, 30% or 50% of the purified RNA used. On a BD FACSAria II, naive CD8 T cells were FACS-sorted as CD8+CD4-CCR7+CD45RA+ and collected into RLT Plus buffer. Nine to eleven TCR copies' worth of Jurkat RNA were spiked into roughly 19,000-1,000,000 naive CD8 T cell samples to test detection sensitivity. CD8 T cells were enriched with RosetteSep CD8+ T Cell Enrichment Cocktail and Ficoll-Paque, followed by ACK red cell lysis. This clonotype was sampled from a human donor in good health. Some libraries in this study had Jurkat cell RNA spiked in. Input material: naive CD8+ T cells from blood, with Jurkat cell RNA spiked in. This sample's cell subset or site label indicates: FACS-sorted CD8+CD4-CCR7+CD45RA+ naive T cells. The V and J segments used are TRBV2 and TRBJ1-1; the D segment could be TRBD1, given 5 matching bases. The CDR3 in this case is CASSKYTQGNTEAFF. The nucleotide sequence reads TGTGCCAGCAGCAAGTATACCCAGGGGAACACTGAAGCTTTCTTT.